This T cell receptor beta chain was identified in a study of cytomegalovirus exposure and HLA in healthy donors. Study-level points and caveats: Follow-up analysis seemed to connect common viral pathogens with several of the most significant clusters identified.

Worth noting for this clone: What it recognizes is unknown.

Amplification used 60 Vbeta primers and 13 Jbeta primers. Sequencing was performed with immunoSEQ multiplex PCR; in TCRdb, only in-frame clones are kept and a portion is missing. The sample has about 130,000 clones, roughly 78% seen once. With V trimmed by 1 base and J by 0 bases, 10 bases remained unmatched. Germline CDR1 is SGHAT and CDR2 is FQNNGV. The CDR3 is 18 amino acids. The genes are TRBV11-2 and TRBJ2-3; 7 nucleotides match TRBD1. The source of this sequence is a man under 40 in good health and CMV-seronegative. The sequenced sample consisted of PBMCs. The CDR3 coding sequence is TGTGCCAGCAGCTTAGTTAGATGGGGACAGTCTAGCACAGATACGCAGTATTTT. Its protein is CASSLVRWGQSSTDTQYF.